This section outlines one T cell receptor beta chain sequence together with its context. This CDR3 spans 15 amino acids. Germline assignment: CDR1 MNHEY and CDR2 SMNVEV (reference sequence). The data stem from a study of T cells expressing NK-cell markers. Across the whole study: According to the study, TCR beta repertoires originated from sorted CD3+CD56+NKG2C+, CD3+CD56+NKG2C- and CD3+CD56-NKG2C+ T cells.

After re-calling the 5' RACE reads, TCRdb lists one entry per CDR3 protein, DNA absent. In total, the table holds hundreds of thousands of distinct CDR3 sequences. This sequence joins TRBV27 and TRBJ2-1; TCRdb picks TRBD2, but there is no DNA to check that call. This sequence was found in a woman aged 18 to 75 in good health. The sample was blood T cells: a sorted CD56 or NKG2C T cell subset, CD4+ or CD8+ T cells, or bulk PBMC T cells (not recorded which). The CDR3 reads CARLGLAGYYNEQFF.